This T cell receptor (beta chain) was sequenced for a study of T cells in Graves' hyperthyroidism and ophthalmopathy. The source material, RNA transcripts, was used to amplify TCR beta CDR3 regions. The HTBI set primed first-round TCR CDR3 RT-PCR. TCRdb reprocessed the multiplex PCR reads via MiXCR and lists one record per CDR3 protein. In the table there are around 400,000 distinct CDR3 sequences, roughly 13% of which are singletons. The table lists this clonotype with many counts. CDR3 size: 13 residues. V lost 8 bases, J lost 2 bases, and 12 bases lay in between. Patients were excluded for uncontrolled infection, other autoimmune disease, pregnancy or lactation. PBMCs were obtained from approximately 10 ml fresh peripheral blood.

The material sequenced was blood. V usage is TRBV12-3 or TRBV12-4 and J usage is TRBJ1-1; D is ambiguous. The sequence was collected from a young woman with Graves' hyperthyroidism. CDR3 nucleotide sequence: TGTGCCAGCGGCTTATCAATTAACACTGAAGCTTTCTTT. It codes for CASGLSINTEAFF.